Each of the 25 T cell receptor beta chains below was sequenced from the same sample in a study of regulatory T cells in long-lasting Graves disease. Construction of TCR beta libraries relied on iRepertoire HTBI primers and on Arm-PCR targeting CDR3 regions. One entry per CDR3 protein, called by TCRdb with MiXCR from the multiplex PCR reads. The table includes some 370,000 distinct CDR3 sequences, approximately 10% detected once. The time point here: newly diagnosed GD, antithyroid drugs for less than 3 months. Isolated PBMC RNA provided the starting material for the TCR library. These data are also associated with another study on T cells in Graves' hyperthyroidism and ophthalmopathy.

Material: peripheral blood mononuclear cells (PBMCs), obtained at new diagnosis, from a patient treated with antithyroid drugs. The origin of the receptors is a woman under 30 with Graves disease.

This clonotype was picked up many times. V usage is TRBV25-1 and J usage is TRBJ1-1, with TRBD1 matching over 7 bases. This CDR3 comprises 15 residues. The trim removed 3 bases at V and 0 bases at J, leaving 4 bases unmatched. The V gene's germline CDR1 is MGHDK and CDR2 SYGVNS. The CDR3 DNA sequence: TGTGCCAGCAGTGATGCGGGACAGATGAACACTGAAGCTTTCTTT. Amino acid sequence: CASSDAGQMNTEAFF.

This clonotype was seen many times. V gene TRBV28 combines with J gene TRBJ2-7; 7 bases line up with TRBD2. CDR3 length: 13 residues. V dropped 2 bases and J dropped 3; count of bases not matched to a gene: 1. Looked up from germline, CDR1 is MDHEN and CDR2 is SYDVKM. Written as DNA, the CDR3 is TGTGCCAGCAGTTTAGGGGGGGACTACGAGCAGTACTTC. It is translated as CASSLGGDYEQYF.

This chain connects TRBV19 to TRBJ2-2; D remains ambiguous. The germline V gene has CDR1 LNHDA and CDR2 SQIVND (reference sequence). There are 14 residues in the CDR3. Trimming stripped 11 bases from V and 0 bases from J, with 13 bases between. CDR3 loop: CAVAPYTNTGELFF. The CDR3 DNA sequence: TGTGCCGTTGCCCCATACACGAACACCGGGGAGCTGTTTTTT.

A few counts support this clonotype. The chain uses TRBV20-1 and TRBJ2-7, with D perhaps TRBD2 (5 bases). Deletions cut 2 bases from V and 9 bases from J, with 20 bases between. Germline CDR1 and CDR2: DFQATT and SNEGSKA (reference sequence). The CDR3 loop spans 14 amino acids. The CDR3 loop reads CSARFRASTAWQYF. CDR3 coding DNA: TGCAGTGCTAGATTTAGGGCTAGCACGGCGTGGCAGTACTTC.

This clonotype was counted only a few times. The chain uses TRBV7-9 and TRBJ1-5; D not certain. Germline V CDR1 and CDR2: SEHNR, FQNEAQ (reference sequence). The CDR3 is 16 residues long. Trimming left V 6 bases short and J 1 base short, with 16 bases between. CDR3 nucleotides: TGTGCCAGCAGTCTGGGCCGCATCGGGAGCAATCAGCCCCAGCATTTT. Amino acid sequence: CASSLGRIGSNQPQHF.

At least ten counts were recorded for this clonotype. The V and J genes are TRBV20-1 and TRBJ2-1; either TRBD1 or TRBD2 may fit D (5 bases each). Trimming stripped 5 bases from V and 9 bases from J, with 5 bases between. CDR1 is DFQATT and CDR2 is SNEGSKA in the germline V gene (reference sequence). The CDR3 has 9 residues. CDR3: CSAGGEQFF. CDR3 nucleotide sequence: TGCAGTGCTGGGGGTGAGCAGTTCTTC.

The chain recombines TRBV4-1 with TRBJ1-1, with 7 bases identical to TRBD1. The germline gives CDR1 MGHRA, CDR2 YSYEKL. The CDR3 runs 15 residues. V lost 4 bases, J lost 9 bases, and 14 bases stayed unmatched. CDR3 sequence reads: CASSPDRPRQGKAFF. The CDR3 DNA reads as TGCGCCAGCAGCCCTGATCGTCCCCGACAGGGCAAAGCTTTCTTT.

This clonotype was seen a few times. The V and J genes are TRBV9 and TRBJ2-3, with TRBD1 matching 7 bases. The V gene's germline CDR1 is SGDLS and CDR2 YYNGEE. The CDR3 has 16 residues. V shed 0 bases and J 0 bases; nucleotides not matched to a gene: 4. In DNA form, the CDR3 reads TGTGCCAGCAGCGTAGAAGGGGGCGCGAGCACAGATACGCAGTATTTT. Protein: CASSVEGGASTDTQYF.

The sample holds many counts of this clonotype. The chain couples TRBV7-6 to TRBJ2-4; maybe TRBD1 (6 bases). CDR3 length: 18 amino acids. The V and J ends lost 1 base and 3 bases respectively, with 19 bases between them. Per the germline V gene, CDR1 is SGHVS and CDR2 is FNYEAQ. CDR3 DNA sequence: TGTGCCAGCAGCTTAGAGGGGACACTCGGACAGTACAAAAACATTCAGTACTTC. Translating it yields CASSLEGTLGQYKNIQYF.

This clonotype has only a few counts. The rearrangement joins TRBV5-1 to TRBJ2-5; no reliable D call. Trimming removed 0 bases from V and 5 bases from J, with 11 bases in between. CDR3 length: 14 amino acids. CDR1 is SGHRS, CDR2 YFSETQ, per germline. The CDR3: CASSLATVGETQYF. The CDR3 nucleotides are TGCGCCAGCAGCTTGGCCACAGTGGGGGAGACCCAGTACTTC.

The sample holds many counts of this clonotype. The CDR3 sequence is CSARRLGTGGVEAFF. Here the CDR3 DNA reads TGCAGTGCTAGGCGGCTGGGGACAGGGGGCGTTGAAGCTTTCTTT. This chain links TRBV20-1 with TRBJ1-1; 12 bases fit TRBD1. After removal of 3 bases from V and 7 bases from J, the junction contained 9 bases not matched to a gene. The germline V gene has CDR1 DFQATT and CDR2 SNEGSKA (reference sequence). The CDR3 is made up of 15 amino acids.

At least ten counts were recorded for this clonotype. V is TRBV20-1 and J is TRBJ1-1, with TRBD1 as a possible D gene (6 bases). The CDR3 totals 15 residues. Germline V gene lookup returns CDR1 DFQATT and CDR2 SNEGSKA (reference sequence). The ends were cut back, 0 bases at V and 0 bases at J, with 11 bases in the middle. The DNA for the CDR3 is TGCAGTGCTAGAGATCAGACAGGACTGAACACTGAAGCTTTCTTT. Amino acids: CSARDQTGLNTEAFF.

This clonotype was recorded a few times. The CDR3 DNA reads TGTGCCAGCTCATCTCAAATGGGAACAGGAAAGGGCTATGGCTACACCTTC. This encodes CASSSQMGTGKGYGYTF. The V call is TRBV18, the J call TRBJ1-2; D may be TRBD1 (5 bases). Trimming cost V 5 bases and J 4 bases, with 23 bases left between them. Per the germline V gene, CDR1 is KGHSH and CDR2 is LQKENI. This CDR3 spans 17 amino acids. The full variable domain, rest sourced from reference TRBV18 and TRBJ1-2, is NAGVMQNPRHLVRRRGQEARLRCSPMKGHSHVYWYRQLPEEGLKFMVYLQKENIIDESGMPKERFSAEFPKEGPSILRIQQVVRGDSAAYFCASSSQMGTGKGYGYTFGSGTRLTVV.

This clonotype appeared many times. The CDR3 sequence: CASRITADTQYF. Here the CDR3 DNA reads TGTGCCAGCAGGATTACGGCAGATACGCAGTATTTT. The chain combines TRBV7-2 with TRBJ2-3; D not resolved. This CDR3 has 12 residues. Trimming shortened V by 6 bases and J by 4 bases, and 8 bases separated the two germline ends. Looked up from germline, CDR1 is SGHTA and CDR2 is FQGNSA.

This clonotype was detected many times. The chain uses TRBV7-2 and TRBJ1-1; 7 bases fit TRBD1. Germline CDR1 SGHTA, CDR2 FQGNSA. Germline trimming cut 5 bases from V and 1 base from J; bases unmatched to any gene: 10. This CDR3 has 16 amino acids. DNA for the CDR3: TGTGCCAGCAGCCCACAGGGGACCTACGCGAACACTGAAGCTTTCTTT. This sequence encodes CASSPQGTYANTEAFF.

In this sample, this clonotype turned up many times. The chain combines TRBV3-1 with TRBJ1-1; unclear D gene. V was clipped by 1 base and J by 5 bases, with 20 bases between them. This CDR3 spans 17 amino acids. From germline, CDR1 is LGHDT and CDR2 YNNKEL (reference sequence). DNA of the CDR3: TGTGCCAGCAGCCAAGGAGTAAGAGGCCCCCCGGGGACTGAAGCTTTCTTT. Amino acid sequence: CASSQGVRGPPGTEAFF.

Notes on this clonotype: This may arise from a read error, as a much more abundant clone is one base away. The rearrangement uses TRBV6-1 and TRBJ2-1, with D perhaps TRBD1 or TRBD2 (5 bases each). Per germline, CDR1 MNHNS and CDR2 SASEGT. CDR3 size: 14 residues. The CDR3 DNA reads as TGTGCCGGCAGTCTGTTAGGGGAGTACAATGAGCAGTTCTTC. This encodes CAGSLLGEYNEQFF.

V gene TRBV5-1 combines with J gene TRBJ2-1; 7 nucleotides line up with TRBD2. V shed 4 bases, J shed 11 bases, and the junction held 18 bases outside the gene matches. This CDR3 comprises 16 residues. In germline, CDR1 is SGHRS, CDR2 YFSETQ. CDR3 residues: CASSPRGLDFALKQFF. For the CDR3, the DNA is TGCGCCAGCAGCCCACGAGGACTAGACTTCGCCTTAAAGCAGTTCTTC.

This clonotype occurred a few times. The CDR3 DNA reads as TGTGCCAGCAGTTATACAGGGGGAGGTAAGGCTTTCTTT. Translation gives CASSYTGGGKAFF. The chain combines TRBV27 with TRBJ1-1, with 8 bases fitting TRBD1. CDR1 and CDR2 from the germline V gene are MNHEY and SMNVEV (reference sequence). V shed 4 bases, J shed 11 bases, and the junction held 9 bases outside the gene matches. This CDR3 region has 13 residues.

This clonotype has only a few counts. This may arise from a read error, as a much more abundant clone is one base away. This chain connects TRBV18 to TRBJ2-1, with D tentatively TRBD2 (6 bases). Trimming cost V 1 base and J 5 bases, with 12 bases left between them. Germline V gene data show CDR1 as KGHSH and CDR2 as LQKENI. CDR3 length equals 15 residues. The CDR3 DNA is TGTGCCAGCTCACCACAGTTAGCGGAGGACAATGAGCAGTTCTTC. Amino acids: CASSPQLAEDNEQFF.

On this clonotype: A much larger clone differs from this one at a single base, so this may be a read error. This rearrangement joins TRBV24-1 to TRBJ2-3, with D possibly matching TRBD1 (5 bases). The V end was cut by 4 bases, the J end by 0 bases, with 19 bases between. Germline CDR1 KGHDR, CDR2 SFDVKD. This CDR3 has 18 residues. The CDR3 loop is CATSEAPGHGSSTDTQYF. CDR3 nucleotide sequence: TGTGCCACCAGTGAGGCACCCGGACATGGGTCGAGCACAGATACGCAGTATTTT.

Ten or more counts support this clonotype. This rearrangement joins TRBV13 to TRBJ2-7; 7 bases align to TRBD2. With 1 base clipped from V and 0 bases from J, the junction kept 0 bases outside the gene matches. The CDR3 covers 14 residues. Germline assignment: CDR1 PRHDT and CDR2 FYEKMQ (reference sequence). The CDR3: CASSLERDSYEQYF. The DNA for the CDR3 is TGTGCCAGCAGCTTAGAGCGGGACTCCTACGAGCAGTACTTC.

This clonotype was seen ten or more times. The chain uses TRBV29-1 and TRBJ1-6; TRBD1 matches at 9 bases. Unmatched junction bases numbered 5, after V lost 6 bases and J lost 14 bases. The germline CDR1 and CDR2 sequences are SQVTM and ANQGSEA. The CDR3 covers 11 residues. The CDR3 DNA reads TGCAGCGTGCAGGACAGGGGTACCCTCCACTTT. This translates into CSVQDRGTLHF.

This chain links TRBV27 with TRBJ1-6; D remains ambiguous. The V and J ends lost 6 bases and 6 bases respectively, with 12 bases between them. Germline V gene lookup returns CDR1 MNHEY and CDR2 SMNVEV (reference sequence). This CDR3 region has 14 residues. CDR3 bases: TGTGCCAGCAGGATCGGGGTCTGTAATTCACCCCTCCACTTT. Translating gives CASRIGVCNSPLHF.

The table lists this clonotype with many counts. The chain joins TRBV2 to TRBJ2-5; D is uncertain. The length of the CDR3 is 15 residues. The germline V and J ends were trimmed by 4 bases and 2 bases, with 14 bases remaining between them. In germline, CDR1 is SNHLY, CDR2 FYNNEI. The CDR3 sequence: CASSGVAVGQETQYF. The CDR3 DNA reads TGTGCCAGCAGTGGCGTAGCAGTTGGTCAAGAGACCCAGTACTTC.